The text below deals with one T cell receptor beta chain. This entry belongs to a study of blood T cell repertoires in COVID-19. Study-wide background: Acute-phase and convalescent COVID-19 samples originated in the United States, Italy and Spain. T cells, B-cell-depleted T cells, or PBMCs supplied cDNA or gDNA.

The CDR3 extends over 16 amino acids. Germline CDR1 is KGHSH and CDR2 is LQKENI. V was shortened by 6 bases and J by 2 bases, with 17 bases between the two germline ends. Under the authors' procedure: Reference gene primer amplification gave estimated nucleated cell counts. Produced via immunoSEQ multiplex PCR; TCRdb's table is partial and in-frame only. D and trimming come from the DNA, and the V and J calls and clone size come from that table. This sample has under 80,000 clones; 70% to 90% occur once, and the top ten carry 5.5% to 8.5%. The clonotype originates from a man between 60 and 75 years old with acute or convalescent COVID-19. Sequences were obtained from peripheral blood. This chain joins TRBV18 and TRBJ1-5; D is perhaps TRBD1 (6 bases). As DNA, the CDR3 is TGTGCCAGCTCTCTCCGGGGGGCGGGCGGCAATCAGCCCCAGCATTTT. This translates into CASSLRGAGGNQPQHF. Combining the CDR3 with reference TRBV18 and TRBJ1-5 gives the whole variable domain NAGVMQNPRHLVRRRGQEARLRCSPMKGHSHVYWYRQLPEEGLKFMVYLQKENIIDESGMPKERFSAEFPKEGPSILRIQQVVRGDSAAYFCASSLRGAGGNQPQHFGDGTRLSIL.